This T cell receptor (beta chain) was documented in a study of CD8 T cells in Susac syndrome (dated 2019 in TCRdb). At the level of the whole study: Repertoire sequencing was used to test whether CD8+ T cell activation and differentiation in Susac syndrome was antigen driven.

With respect to this clonotype: Its antigen target is currently unknown. Base qualities were left out, and no much larger clone turns up one base away.

Overall study results and their limits: The number of individuals in the TCR sequencing and HLA analysis was recognized as being relatively small.

RNA was extracted using the RNeasy kit, and about 0.5 to 1 microgram was reverse transcribed with random hexamers. The immunoSEQ multiplex PCR assay, covering 54 Vbeta and 13 Jbeta segments, was used to amplify TCR beta CDR3 regions. Bias from PCR amplification was corrected by using a synthetic template baseline for primer optimization and for computational correction. The authors' pipeline ran thus. Reads were assigned to V, D and J genes according to IMGT and analyzed in immunoSEQ Analyzer, with only productive sequences retained. Clonality was calculated as one minus the Shannon entropy normalized by log2 of the number of productive unique sequences. For each patient and control, public and private clones were evaluated among the 100 most prevalent clones. A clone was defined as Susac-specific if it was absent from the healthy and MS cohorts, from 1052 published viral clones and from other ImmuneACCESS disease sequences. Through fastp at Q25 and MiXCR, TCRdb rebuilt clones from the public reads, retaining in-frame beta chains. Merged by CDR3 protein, the rows form single entries marked with the most common genes and DNA. These V and J calls are TCRdb output, not the study's own analysis. Counted in this sample were roughly 150,000 distinct CDR3 sequences; approximately 92% of them appeared once. Just over 0.13% of the sample lies in the top ten.

V lost 10 bases and J lost 2 bases, and the count of bases not matched to a germline gene is 15. From the cysteine through the phenylalanine, the CDR3 covers 17 amino acids. This entry keeps only the CDR3 DNA: 51 bases, framed from base 1. The germline V gene (reference sequence) specifies SEHNR as CDR1 and FQNEAQ as CDR2. Peripheral blood CD8+ and CD4+ T cells from healthy donors, Susac syndrome patients and multiple sclerosis patients were profiled using high-throughput TCR beta sequencing. Healthy donors were age- and sex-matched controls. CD8+ TEMRA cells were enriched by FACS, while bulk CD8+ and CD4+ T cells were purified by magnetic negative isolation. Blood was collected in EDTA tubes and processed within 24 hours, with PBMCs isolated through density gradient centrifugation. PBMCs intended for TCR sequencing were frozen in liquid nitrogen and were later thawed in a 37 degrees C water bath. Purity of sorted or isolated CD4+, CD8+ and CD8+ TEMRA cells was at least 90%.

Recombination connected TRBV7-9 to TRBJ2-5; 11 nucleotides in the junction match TRBD1. The source material was CD4+ T cells from PBMCs. This receptor was obtained from a human donor in good health. The CDR3 reads as follows: CAITRTGGKGGQETQYF. Here is the DNA: TGTGCCATCACCCGGACAGGGGGCAAGGGGGGACAAGAGACCCAGTACTTC.